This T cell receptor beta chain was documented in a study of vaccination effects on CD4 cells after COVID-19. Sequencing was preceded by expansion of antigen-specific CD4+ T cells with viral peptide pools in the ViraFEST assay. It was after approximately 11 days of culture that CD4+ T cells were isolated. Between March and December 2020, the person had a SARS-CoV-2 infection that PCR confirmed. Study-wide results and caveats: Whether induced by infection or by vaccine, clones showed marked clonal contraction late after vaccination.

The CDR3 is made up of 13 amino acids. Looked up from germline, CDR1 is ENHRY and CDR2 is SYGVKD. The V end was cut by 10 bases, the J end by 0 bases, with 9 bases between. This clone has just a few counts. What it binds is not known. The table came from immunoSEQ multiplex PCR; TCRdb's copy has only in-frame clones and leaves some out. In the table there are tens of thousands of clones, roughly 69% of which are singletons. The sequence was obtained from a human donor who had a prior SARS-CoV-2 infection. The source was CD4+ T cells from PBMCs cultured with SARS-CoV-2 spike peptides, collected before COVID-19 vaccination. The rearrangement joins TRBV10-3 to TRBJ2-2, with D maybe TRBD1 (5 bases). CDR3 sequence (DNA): TGTGCCACCGGACATCCGAACACCGGGGAGCTGTTTTTT. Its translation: CATGHPNTGELFF.